Below, 18 T cell receptor beta chains from the same sample are listed, as sequenced in a study of a mutant IDH1 vaccine in newly diagnosed glioma (dated by TCRdb to the early 2020s). Their antigens are not known. Preparation of the library involved the immunoSEQ multiplex PCR assay. This immuneACCESS table, as held by TCRdb, lists in-frame sequences with V and J called but not all clones. Of the missing ones, under half trace to an unresolved V gene in checked studies; the others have no known cause. The sample profile shows about 36,000 clones; about four fifths of them were found once. Of the sample, 9.5% to 13% falls within the top ten clones. Per the publication, the time point label means: week 5, during vaccination. Each vaccine dose was 300 ug of a 20-mer mutant IDH1 peptide in Montanide, given subcutaneously with topical imiquimod. The specimen was PBMCs, collected from a glioma patient whose treatment included an IDH1 peptide vaccine. The receptors were gathered from a middle-aged man with glioma.

The chain combines TRBV25-1 with TRBJ2-1, with D possibly called TRBD1 or TRBD2 (5 bases each). The germline V gene has CDR1 MGHDK and CDR2 SYGVNS. The CDR3 has 16 residues. V was cut by 6 bases and J by 0 bases, with 15 bases left in between. The CDR3 sequence: CASRGDGLSSYNEQFF. The CDR3 coding sequence is TGTGCCAGCAGGGGGGACGGGCTCAGCTCCTACAATGAGCAGTTCTTC.

The J gene is TRBJ2-4, the V gene TRBV19; TRBD1 might be the D (5 bases). Germline loops: CDR1 LNHDA, CDR2 SQIVND (reference sequence). The V end was cut by 1 base, the J end by 5 bases, with 12 bases between. The CDR3 is 15 amino acids. The CDR3: CASSIGQLRQNIQYF. CDR3 coding DNA: TGTGCCAGTAGTATAGGACAGCTCCGCCAAAACATTCAGTACTTC.

V gene TRBV7-8 combines with J gene TRBJ2-7; D ambiguous. Germline CDR1 reads SGHVS; CDR2 reads FQNEAQ. V was trimmed by 4 bases and J by 3 bases, leaving 19 bases between them. The CDR3 contains 16 residues. The CDR3: CASSSTVMGNFYEQYF. CDR3 sequence (DNA): TGTGCCAGCAGCTCAACCGTAATGGGGAACTTCTACGAGCAGTACTTC. The complete variable domain, with remaining parts taken from reference TRBV7-8 and TRBJ2-7, reads GAGVSQSPRYKVAKRGQDVALRCDPISGHVSLFWYQQALGQGPEFLTYFQNEAQLDKSGLPSDRFFAERPEGSVSTLKIQRTQQEDSAVYLCASSSTVMGNFYEQYFGPGTRLTVT.

This sequence joins TRBV9 and TRBJ1-2; perhaps TRBD1 as D (5 bases). Trimming cost V 3 bases and J 2 bases, with 8 bases left between them. CDR3 size: 13 residues. From germline, CDR1 is SGDLS and CDR2 YYNGEE. The CDR3 here is CASSDGGNYGYTF. For the CDR3, the DNA is TGTGCCAGCAGCGATGGGGGGAACTATGGCTACACCTTC.

This clone was picked up a small number of times. The CDR3 bases are TGCGCCAGCAGCCCGGGGTGGGTTAGACGGCGAAACTATGCTTTCTTT. The encoded protein is CASSPGWVRRRNYAFF. The rearrangement joins TRBV4-1 to TRBJ1-1; D is unresolved. Germline V gene lookup returns CDR1 MGHRA and CDR2 YSYEKL. V was pared by 4 bases and J by 11 bases, with 26 bases between. The CDR3 has 16 residues.

The chain couples TRBV5-6 to TRBJ1-6; TRBD1 agrees at 7 bases. The V gene's germline CDR1 is SGHDT and CDR2 YYEEEE. V was clipped by 4 bases and J by 2 bases; unmatched bases: 9. CDR3 size: 17 residues. CDR3 amino acids: CASSPGDSGAYNSPLHF. CDR3 nucleotide sequence: TGTGCCAGCAGCCCCGGGGACAGTGGGGCCTATAATTCACCCCTCCACTTT. Based on the CDR3 plus reference TRBV5-6 and TRBJ1-6, the full variable domain is DAGVTQSPTHLIKTRGQQVTLRCSPKSGHDTVSWYQQALGQGPQFIFQYYEEEERQRGNFPDRFSGHQFPNYSSELNVNALLLGDSALYLCASSPGDSGAYNSPLHFGNGTRLTVT.

This rearrangement joins TRBV29-1 to TRBJ2-2; either TRBD1 or TRBD2 may fit D (6 bases each). Deletions cut 7 bases from V and 3 bases from J, with 18 bases between. CDR1 is SQVTM and CDR2 is ANQGSEA in the germline V gene. The CDR3 loop spans 15 amino acids. Here the CDR3 DNA reads TGCAGCGCTCGTCAAGGGGGGTCGGACACCGGGGAGCTGTTTTTT. It yields the protein CSARQGGSDTGELFF.

V usage is TRBV4-1 and J usage is TRBJ1-1; D uncertain. Looked up from germline, CDR1 is MGHRA and CDR2 is YSYEKL. V lost 5 bases and J lost 0, with 10 bases in between. This CDR3 contains 14 residues. The CDR3 loop reads CASSGPLLNTEAFF. The CDR3 DNA reads TGCGCCAGCAGCGGACCCCTACTGAACACTGAAGCTTTCTTT.

This clone showed up just once. The genes are TRBV29-1 and TRBJ2-5, with D hard to call. Germline-derived CDR1 and CDR2 are SQVTM and ANQGSEA. The CDR3 runs 12 residues. Trimming removed 4 bases from V and 1 base from J, with 7 bases in between. CDR3 amino acids: CSVAVAQETQYF. The CDR3 DNA reads as TGCAGCGTTGCTGTGGCCCAAGAGACCCAGTACTTC.

The chain couples TRBV7-2 to TRBJ2-1, with 7 bases lining up with TRBD2. CDR1 SGHTA and CDR2 FQGNSA come from the germline V gene. The CDR3 contains 11 residues. Losses at the gene ends were 7 bases for V and 9 bases for J; bases not matched to a gene: 3. The CDR3: CASTWGGEQFF. DNA of the CDR3: TGTGCCAGCACCTGGGGGGGTGAGCAGTTCTTC.

This clone was seen just once. The rearrangement joins TRBV7-9 to TRBJ1-1, with 9 bases fitting TRBD1. This CDR3 spans 12 amino acids. Germline V lookup: CDR1 SEHNR, CDR2 FQNEAQ (reference sequence). The ends lost 4 bases at V and 11 bases at J; junction bases unmatched: 5. CDR3 protein: CASSSQGAAAFF. DNA for the CDR3: TGTGCCAGCAGCTCACAGGGGGCTGCGGCTTTCTTT.

This CDR3 is CASSRGDSKEAFF. The CDR3 DNA reads TGTGCCAGCTCGAGGGGAGATAGTAAAGAAGCTTTCTTT. This chain connects TRBV6-5 to TRBJ1-1; a possible D gene is TRBD1 (5 bases). The CDR3 covers 13 residues. Germline V lookup: CDR1 MNHEY, CDR2 SVGAGI. V was trimmed by 8 bases and J by 8 bases, leaving 18 bases between them.

V usage is TRBV6-6 and J usage is TRBJ1-5; D is ambiguous. CDR3 size: 13 residues. Deletions cut 3 bases from V and 4 bases from J, with 7 bases between. Germline V CDR1 and CDR2: MNHNY, SVGAGI (reference sequence). The CDR3, as DNA: TGTGCCAGCAGTTATGACAAGAATCAGCCCCAGCATTTT. Translating gives CASSYDKNQPQHF.

V and J are TRBV19 and TRBJ1-6; D gene ambiguous. V was pared by 2 bases and J by 10 bases, with 9 bases between. This CDR3 has 13 amino acids. Germline CDR1 and CDR2: LNHDA and SQIVND (reference sequence). In nucleotides, the CDR3 is TGTGCCAGTAGTATATCGGGAGGCTCACCCCTCCACTTT. Its translation: CASSISGGSPLHF.

This clone came up once. The chain is built from TRBV5-1 and TRBJ2-7; a weak D match, TRBD1 (6 bases). The CDR3 consists of 13 residues. The V and J ends lost 3 bases and 3 bases respectively, with 10 bases between them. Germline loops: CDR1 SGHRS, CDR2 YFSETQ. The CDR3 nucleotides are TGCGCCAGCAGCTCAGGACAGAACTACGAGCAGTACTTC. It yields the protein CASSSGQNYEQYF.

This clone has a handful of counts. The chain links TRBV5-1 to TRBJ1-6; TRBD1 agrees at 10 bases. CDR3 length: 14 amino acids. V trimming: 0 bases; J trimming: 10 bases; junction bases outside the gene matches: 1. Germline CDR1 reads SGHRS; CDR2 reads YFSETQ. The CDR3 sequence: CASSLATGGSPLHF. The CDR3 nucleotides read TGCGCCAGCAGCTTGGCGACAGGGGGCTCACCCCTCCACTTT. Looking up the rest from reference TRBV5-1 and TRBJ1-6 gives the full variable domain: KAGVTQTPRYLIKTRGQQVTLSCSPISGHRSVSWYQQTPGQGLQFLFEYFSETQRNKGNFPGRFSGRQFSNSRSEMNVSTLELGDSALYLCASSLATGGSPLHFGNGTRLTVT.

The V and J genes are TRBV9 and TRBJ1-2, with 7 bases lining up with TRBD1. The ends lost 4 bases at V and 0 bases at J; junction bases unmatched: 6. Germline CDR1 reads SGDLS; CDR2 reads YYNGEE. The CDR3 covers 15 residues. The CDR3 protein is CASSPGGGSNYGYTF. The CDR3 DNA reads TGTGCCAGCAGCCCAGGGGGGGGATCTAACTATGGCTACACCTTC.

This clone was found once. J is TRBJ2-1 and V is TRBV11-3; the D gene could be TRBD1 or TRBD2 (6 bases each). Germline values: CDR1 SGHNT, CDR2 YENEEA. The CDR3 is 16 residues long. The V end was cut by 5 bases, the J end by 5 bases, with 19 bases between. The CDR3 coding sequence is TGTGCCAGCAGCGTCCGGACGGGGGCCCGAAACAATGAGCAGTTCTTC. This codes for CASSVRTGARNNEQFF.